The 8 T cell receptor beta chains given below trace back to one sample, sequenced in a study of shared T cell receptors in the human thymus. TCRdb's table, derived via immunoSEQ multiplex PCR, lists solely in-frame clones and lacks some. The sample lists 700,000 or so clones; approximately 85% were seen once. The same data also went into a second study, on human thymus T cells.

The specimen sequenced was thymocytes. These receptor sequences come from a girl under three years old with a congenital heart defect.

V and J are TRBV9 and TRBJ2-1; TRBD2 might be the D (5 bases). The CDR3 has 12 amino acids. V lost 0 bases, J lost 9 bases, and 7 bases lay in between. Germline CDR1 and CDR2: SGDLS and YYNGEE. This CDR3 reads CASSVARGEQFF. The CDR3 bases are TGTGCCAGCAGCGTAGCTCGGGGTGAGCAGTTCTTC.

V gene TRBV9 combines with J gene TRBJ2-7, with TRBD2 as a possible D gene (8 bases). Looked up from germline, CDR1 is SGDLS and CDR2 is YYNGEE. The CDR3 extends over 17 amino acids. Deletions cut 0 bases from V and 2 bases from J, with 18 bases between. CDR3 coding DNA: TGTGCCAGCAGCGTAGGACGGGGGGGGGACAGTACCTACGAGCAGTACTTC. Amino acids: CASSVGRGGDSTYEQYF.

The rearrangement uses TRBV5-8 and TRBJ1-2; D not resolved. This CDR3 has 14 residues. V lost 2 bases to trimming and J lost 5 bases, with 13 bases between them. Germline CDR1 is SGHTS and CDR2 is YDEGEE. The CDR3 region is CASSLEPGGYGYTF. CDR3 in DNA: TGTGCCAGCAGCTTAGAACCTGGCGGGTATGGCTACACCTTC.

In this sample, this clone turned up once. V gene TRBV28 combines with J gene TRBJ2-7; 8 bases match TRBD2. The V gene end was trimmed by 9 bases and the J gene end by 7 bases; junction bases not matched to a gene: 17. Germline lookup yields CDR1 MDHEN and CDR2 SYDVKM. This CDR3 contains 15 residues. CDR3 region: CASFPGTRFGGEQYF. CDR3 in DNA: TGTGCCAGTTTTCCCGGGACTAGATTTGGGGGGGAGCAGTACTTC.

The chain joins TRBV18 to TRBJ1-5; D is uncertain. The CDR3 extends over 14 amino acids. Trimming shortened V by 3 bases and J by 0 bases, and 6 bases separated the two germline ends. The germline V gene has CDR1 KGHSH and CDR2 LQKENI. The CDR3 nucleotides read TGTGCCAGCTCACCTGAGGCTAGCAATCAGCCCCAGCATTTT. Translated, it gives CASSPEASNQPQHF.

There are a few counts of this clone. V gene TRBV29-1 combines with J gene TRBJ1-2, with D perhaps TRBD1 (5 bases). Germline assignment: CDR1 SQVTM and CDR2 ANQGSEA. The CDR3 is made up of 14 amino acids. V lost 7 bases to trimming and J lost 6 bases, with 21 bases between them. This chain's CDR3 is CSAMEGRDRDGYTF. DNA for the CDR3: TGCAGCGCCATGGAGGGACGTGACAGAGATGGCTACACCTTC.

This clone was picked up one time. V gene TRBV19 combines with J gene TRBJ2-1; 7 bases agree with TRBD2. Germline V gene data show CDR1 as LNHDA and CDR2 as SQIVND (reference sequence). The V segment lost 4 bases and the J segment 6 bases; nucleotides outside the gene matches: 15. The CDR3 has 17 amino acids. The CDR3 DNA is TGTGCCAGTAGTACCCCCAAGGGGTCTAGCGGAGGCAATGAGCAGTTCTTC. Its translation: CASSTPKGSSGGNEQFF.

The count of this clone is one. The CDR3 nucleotides read TGCGCCAGCAGGGGACGGGAGGACAATGAGCAGTTCTTC. This encodes CASRGREDNEQFF. This chain connects TRBV5-1 to TRBJ2-1; 7 bases agree with TRBD2. J lost 5 bases, V lost 5 bases, and 4 bases had no gene match. The CDR3 spans 13 residues. Germline CDR1 reads SGHRS; CDR2 reads YFSETQ. The complete variable domain, with remaining parts taken from reference TRBV5-1 and TRBJ2-1, reads KAGVTQTPRYLIKTRGQQVTLSCSPISGHRSVSWYQQTPGQGLQFLFEYFSETQRNKGNFPGRFSGRQFSNSRSEMNVSTLELGDSALYLCASRGREDNEQFFGPGTRLTVL.